These T cell receptor beta chains were read from a single sample in a study of blood T cell repertoires in COVID-19. Only in-frame clones appear in the TCRdb table, and some are missing; sequencing was by immunoSEQ multiplex PCR. The sample lists tens of thousands of clones, 86% occurring once. Sequences were obtained from peripheral blood. The receptors were sampled from a woman of 80 years or more with acute or convalescent COVID-19. Each CDR3 is given with its conserved first and last residue. Fields, in order: V gene, J gene, CDR3 protein.

>TRBV6-5|TRBJ2-5
CASSYGLGQLQETQYF
>TRBV2|TRBJ2-5
CASTFAEWETQYF
>TRBV10-2|TRBJ1-1
CASREFSSGAEAFF
>TRBV5-1|TRBJ2-7
CASSLPGQSYEQYF
>TRBV6-5|TRBJ1-1
CASSLQGLNTEAFF
>TRBV6-5|TRBJ1-4
CASSGTGLFF
>TRBV7-6|TRBJ2-1
CASSLVLQGGNEQFF
>TRBV11-3|TRBJ2-1
CASSPAGRDYNEQFF
>TRBV28|TRBJ1-5
CASSRTRGPQPQHF
>TRBV18|TRBJ1-6
CASSPWTGENSPLHF
>TRBV15|TRBJ2-1
CATSRGVTGEYNEQFF
>TRBV2|TRBJ1-4
CASSPYRGEGEKLFF
>TRBV29-1|TRBJ2-1
CSIHSTGNNEQFF
>TRBV6-5|TRBJ1-6
CASTTDRQNSPLHF
>TRBV29-1|TRBJ1-2
CSAGTGNYGYTF
>TRBV18|TRBJ1-1
CASSSQGSLRAFF
>TRBV5-1|TRBJ1-4
CASSEGRGIGEKLFF
>TRBV5-8|TRBJ1-5
CASSLRLGVSNQPQHF
>TRBV12-3/TRBV12-4|TRBJ2-2
CASSIQDTGELFF
>TRBV7-9|TRBJ1-2
CASSPLGAGTNYGYTF
>TRBV5-4|TRBJ2-3
CASSLGSRDTSTDTQYF
>TRBV15|TRBJ1-2
CATSRDRANYGYTF
>TRBV9|TRBJ2-7
CASSRTGISYEQYF
>TRBV6-6|TRBJ1-5
CASSPAPLSGTGNSNQPQHF
>TRBV5-1|TRBJ2-3
CASSFQFTDTQYF
>TRBV7-8|TRBJ1-1
CASSLAGNTEAFF
>TRBV18|TRBJ1-4
CASSVHHNEKLFF
>TRBV7-3|TRBJ2-5
CASSLGGGLLETQYF
>TRBV3-1/TRBV3-2|TRBJ2-3
CASSLLGLGTDTQYF
>TRBV2|TRBJ2-2
CASRGQAMGGELFF
>TRBV5-1|TRBJ2-1
CASSPGGGLYNEQFF
>TRBV5-1|TRBJ2-1
CASSFNGGMNEQFF
>TRBV5-1|TRBJ2-3
CASSMEPGLAGTDTQYF
>TRBV20-1|TRBJ2-7
CSANRAHEQYF
>TRBV7-8|TRBJ1-5
CASSYRGGLNQPQHF
>TRBV19|TRBJ2-1
CASSIDGAGGGGEQFF
>TRBV28|TRBJ1-2
CASSLSGGRGYTF
>TRBV4-2|TRBJ1-4
CASSPNRGGREKLFF
>TRBV5-4|TRBJ2-5
CASSLGTDRAGETQYF
>TRBV2|TRBJ1-2
CASRDRRPAGYTF
>TRBV11-3|TRBJ1-1
CASSPGGGQHGAFF
>TRBV10-3|TRBJ1-4
CAISQAGGSANEKLFF